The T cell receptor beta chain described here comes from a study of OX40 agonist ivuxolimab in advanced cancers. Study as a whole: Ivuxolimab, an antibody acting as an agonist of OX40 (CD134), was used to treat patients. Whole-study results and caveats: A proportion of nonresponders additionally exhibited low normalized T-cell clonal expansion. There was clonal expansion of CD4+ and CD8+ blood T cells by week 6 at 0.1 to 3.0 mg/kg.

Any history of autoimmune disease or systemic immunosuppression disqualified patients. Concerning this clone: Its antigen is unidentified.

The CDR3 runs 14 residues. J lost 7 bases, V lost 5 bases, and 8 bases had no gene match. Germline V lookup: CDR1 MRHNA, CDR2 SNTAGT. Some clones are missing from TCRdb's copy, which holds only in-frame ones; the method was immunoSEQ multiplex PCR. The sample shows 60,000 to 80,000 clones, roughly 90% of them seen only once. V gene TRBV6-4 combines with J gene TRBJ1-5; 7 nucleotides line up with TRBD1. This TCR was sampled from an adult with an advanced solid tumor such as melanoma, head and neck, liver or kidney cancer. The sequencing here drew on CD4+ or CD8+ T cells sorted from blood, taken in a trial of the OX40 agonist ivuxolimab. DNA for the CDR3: TGTGCCAGCAGTCGACAGGGAGGAGACCAGCCCCAGCATTTT. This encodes CASSRQGGDQPQHF.